The 21 T cell receptor beta chains below come from one sample, sequenced in a study of Tregs in tolerant kidney transplant recipients. Libraries were prepared by immunoSEQ multiplex PCR; TCRdb keeps only in-frame clonotypes and omits some of them. The table has under 100,000 clones, about 92% seen once. Sample: CD8+ T cells from blood. Source of these receptors: a human donor in good health.

The chain links TRBV30 to TRBJ1-5, with D possibly being TRBD1 (5 bases). Germline V CDR1 and CDR2: GTSNPN, SVGIG (reference sequence). CDR3 length: 15 amino acids. The V end lost 0 bases, the J end lost 2 bases, and 11 bases lay between the germline ends. The CDR3 DNA follows: TGTGCCTGGAGTGTACCGGGACGGGGCAATCAGCCCCAGCATTTT. Protein product: CAWSVPGRGNQPQHF.

J is TRBJ1-5 and V is TRBV5-8, with D perhaps TRBD1 (5 bases). Germline CDR1 SGHTS, CDR2 YDEGEE. V shed 0 bases and J shed 5 bases, with 12 bases lying between them. The CDR3 totals 15 residues. CDR3 sequence (DNA): TGTGCCAGCAGCTTGGTTCAGGGAATTTATCAGCCCCAGCATTTT. This translates into CASSLVQGIYQPQHF.

The CDR3 is CSVVGGFYEQYF. The CDR3 nucleotides read TGCAGCGTCGTGGGGGGATTCTACGAGCAGTACTTC. The chain combines TRBV29-1 with TRBJ2-7; D may be TRBD2 (6 bases). CDR3 length equals 12 residues. V was clipped by 6 bases and J by 3 bases, with 12 bases between them. CDR1 and CDR2 from the germline V gene are SQVTM and ANQGSEA.

The chain combines TRBV19 with TRBJ1-1, with a possible D match to TRBD1 (5 bases). Trimming removed 8 bases at V and 3 bases at J, with 10 bases between. The CDR3 runs 12 residues. Germline lookup yields CDR1 LNHDA and CDR2 SQIVND (reference sequence). CDR3 sequence (DNA): TGTGCCAGTGCGAAAGGGGACACTGAAGCTTTCTTT. Translation: CASAKGDTEAFF.

This clone was picked up one time. This chain connects TRBV27 to TRBJ1-5; TRBD1 aligns across 7 bases. The V gene's germline CDR1 is MNHEY and CDR2 SMNVEV (reference sequence). CDR3 length: 14 amino acids. J lost 4 bases, V lost 1 base, and 1 base had no gene match. In DNA form, the CDR3 reads TGTGCCAGCAGTTTATTGACAGGGAATCAGCCCCAGCATTTT. It translates to CASSLLTGNQPQHF.

The chain employs TRBV27 and TRBJ1-1; D unresolved. Germline V gives CDR1 MNHEY, CDR2 SMNVEV (reference sequence). The V end was cut by 3 bases, the J end by 4 bases, with 15 bases between. The CDR3 consists of 15 residues. CDR3 in DNA: TGTGCCAGCAGTTTGTCGGGCAATTCTGGCACTGAAGCTTTCTTT. It codes for CASSLSGNSGTEAFF.

This chain links TRBV15 with TRBJ1-5, with D possibly matching TRBD1 (5 bases). Germline V CDR1 and CDR2: LNHNV, YYDKDF (reference sequence). Trimming took 5 bases from V and 3 from J, leaving 20 bases between them. The CDR3 has 17 amino acids. CDR3 bases: TGTGCCACCAGCTGGGGATGGGGAGGGGCCACCAATCAGCCCCAGCATTTT. Translation: CATSWGWGGATNQPQHF.

In this sample, this clone turned up once. V is TRBV2 and J is TRBJ2-5; maybe TRBD2 (7 bases). The J call may be incorrect, as the DNA end agrees better with TRBJ2-7. Germline V lookup: CDR1 SNHLY, CDR2 FYNNEI. There are 17 residues in the CDR3. The CDR3 protein is CASSEALGRGGDYEQYF. The CDR3 DNA follows: TGTGCCAGCAGTGAAGCGCTTGGGAGGGGGGGAGACTACGAGCAGTACTTC.

This chain links TRBV15 with TRBJ1-3, with a possible D match to TRBD1 (5 bases). CDR1 is LNHNV, CDR2 YYDKDF, per germline (reference sequence). CDR3 length: 15 amino acids. The V end was cut by 0 bases, the J end by 2 bases, with 8 bases between. Here the CDR3 reads CATSRDLGAGNTIYF. The CDR3 DNA follows: TGTGCCACCAGCAGAGATCTAGGGGCTGGAAACACCATATATTTT.

The chain is built from TRBV2 and TRBJ2-7, with 10 bases identical to TRBD2. Germline V gene sequence: CDR1 SNHLY, CDR2 FYNNEI. The trim removed 0 bases at V and 3 bases at J, leaving 2 bases unmatched. This CDR3 has 15 residues. The CDR3 spells CASSEALAGSYEQYF. CDR3 coding DNA: TGTGCCAGCAGTGAAGCACTAGCGGGAAGCTACGAGCAGTACTTC.

The rearrangement uses TRBV4-1 and TRBJ2-2, with D perhaps being TRBD1 or TRBD2 (6 bases each). This CDR3 is 16 amino acids long. Looked up from germline, CDR1 is MGHRA and CDR2 is YSYEKL. V was cut by 4 bases and J by 4 bases, with 16 bases left in between. Written as DNA, the CDR3 is TGCGCCAGCAGCCCGAATGAAGGGGGAGGCACCGGGGAGCTGTTTTTT. Amino acids: CASSPNEGGGTGELFF.

This sequence joins TRBV5-4 and TRBJ2-5, with a tentative D call TRBD2 (5 bases). Germline V gives CDR1 SGHNT, CDR2 YYREEE (reference sequence). The CDR3 spans 13 residues. V lost 2 bases to trimming and J lost 5 bases, with 10 bases between them. The CDR3 is CASSFSGIETQYF. CDR3 sequence (DNA): TGTGCCAGCAGCTTCTCGGGAATCGAGACCCAGTACTTC.

The count of this clone is one. The chain joins TRBV4-1 to TRBJ2-5, with 9 nucleotides matching TRBD1. The DNA end lines up better with TRBJ2-7; the J call may be wrong. The CDR3 covers 15 residues. Germline CDR1 MGHRA, CDR2 YSYEKL. The CDR3 loop reads CASSQADRGAYEQYF. CDR3 bases: TGCGCCAGCAGCCAAGCGGACAGGGGAGCCTACGAGCAGTACTTC.

This rearrangement joins TRBV30 to TRBJ1-1; D remains unclear. Germline V gene lookup returns CDR1 GTSNPN and CDR2 SVGIG (reference sequence). CDR3 length equals 16 residues. V was pared by 3 bases and J by 0 bases, with 17 bases between. Here the CDR3 reads CAWRRIFSSMNTEAFF. The CDR3 coding sequence is TGTGCCTGGAGGAGGATATTCTCGTCGATGAACACTGAAGCTTTCTTT.

The chain carries TRBV5-6 and TRBJ2-3, with 7 bases lining up with TRBD2. CDR3 length: 13 amino acids. Germline loops: CDR1 SGHDT, CDR2 YYEEEE. After removal of 3 bases from V and 7 bases from J, the junction contained 5 bases not matched to a gene. This CDR3 reads CASSWGGTNTQYF. The CDR3 nucleotides are TGTGCCAGCAGCTGGGGCGGGACTAATACGCAGTATTTT.

V and J are TRBV29-1 and TRBJ2-3; 11 positions agree with TRBD1. Germline CDR1 is SQVTM and CDR2 is ANQGSEA. The V gene end was trimmed by 1 base and the J gene end by 5 bases; junction bases not matched to a gene: 2. The CDR3 is 14 residues long. In DNA form, the CDR3 reads TGCAGCGTTGAAGCGGGACAGGGGGTAGATACGCAGTATTTT. As protein: CSVEAGQGVDTQYF.

This clone was seen a single time. This chain links TRBV9 with TRBJ1-3; a possible D gene is TRBD1 (5 bases). The CDR3 length is 17 residues. Germline V gene data show CDR1 as SGDLS and CDR2 as YYNGEE. Trimming took 5 bases from V and 0 from J, leaving 18 bases between them. DNA for the CDR3: TGTGCCAGCAGTGCTTCTAGGGACGAATACTCTGGAAACACCATATATTTT. It translates to CASSASRDEYSGNTIYF.

The rearrangement links TRBV7-9 to TRBJ1-2; D is unresolved. Germline CDR1 reads SEHNR; CDR2 reads FQNEAQ (reference sequence). This CDR3 comprises 13 residues. V dropped 4 bases and J dropped 7 bases, with 13 bases sitting between them. CDR3 nucleotides: TGTGCCAGCAGCTCCCCCGGGCTGACTGGCTACACCTTC. It yields the protein CASSSPGLTGYTF.

The V call is TRBV9, the J call TRBJ2-2, with 7 bases matching TRBD2. CDR1 is SGDLS, CDR2 YYNGEE, per germline. The CDR3 is 15 amino acids. With V trimmed by 3 bases and J by 2 bases, 4 bases remained unmatched. The CDR3 DNA reads as TGTGCCAGCAGCGCACGGACTAGAAACACCGGGGAGCTGTTTTTT. Encoded protein: CASSARTRNTGELFF.

The chain couples TRBV6-4 to TRBJ2-1, with 9 bases matching TRBD2. The ends lost 6 bases at V and 4 bases at J; junction bases unmatched: 16. This CDR3 has 18 amino acids. Per the germline V gene, CDR1 is MRHNA and CDR2 is SNTAGT. DNA of the CDR3: TGTGCCAGCAGCCGGACTAGCGAGCCCGCGGCGGGGTACAATGAGCAGTTCTTC. This translates into CASSRTSEPAAGYNEQFF.

Remarks on this clone: Other nucleotide sequences in the sample specify the same CDR3. The CDR3 loop is CASSLTDTQYF. CDR3 DNA: TGTGCCAGCAGCTTAACAGATACGCAGTATTTT. The chain is built from TRBV11-2 and TRBJ2-3; no clear D. The germline V and J ends were trimmed by 2 bases and 3 bases, with 0 bases remaining between them. Germline lookup yields CDR1 SGHAT and CDR2 FQNNGV. The CDR3 is 11 amino acids.